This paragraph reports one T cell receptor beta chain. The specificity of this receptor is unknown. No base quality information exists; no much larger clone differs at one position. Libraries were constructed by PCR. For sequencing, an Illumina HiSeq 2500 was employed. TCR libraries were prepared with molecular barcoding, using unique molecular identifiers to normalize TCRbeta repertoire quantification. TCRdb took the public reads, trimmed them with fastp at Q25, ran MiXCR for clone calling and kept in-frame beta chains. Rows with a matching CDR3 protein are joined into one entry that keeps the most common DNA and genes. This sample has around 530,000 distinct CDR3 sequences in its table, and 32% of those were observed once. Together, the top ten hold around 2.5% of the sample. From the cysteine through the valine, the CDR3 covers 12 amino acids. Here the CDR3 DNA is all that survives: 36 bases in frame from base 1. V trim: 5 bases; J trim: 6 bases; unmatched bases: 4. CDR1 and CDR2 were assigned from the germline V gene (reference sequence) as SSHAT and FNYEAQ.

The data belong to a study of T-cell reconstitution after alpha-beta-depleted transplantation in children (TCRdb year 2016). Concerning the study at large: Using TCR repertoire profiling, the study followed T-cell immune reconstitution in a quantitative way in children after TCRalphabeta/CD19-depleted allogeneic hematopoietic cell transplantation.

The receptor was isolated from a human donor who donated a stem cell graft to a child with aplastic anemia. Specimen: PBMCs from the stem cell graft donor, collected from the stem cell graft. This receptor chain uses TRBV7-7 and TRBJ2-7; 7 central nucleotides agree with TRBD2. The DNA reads TGTGCCAGCAGCCGGGACTATCCCGAGCAGTACGTC. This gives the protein CASSRDYPEQYV.